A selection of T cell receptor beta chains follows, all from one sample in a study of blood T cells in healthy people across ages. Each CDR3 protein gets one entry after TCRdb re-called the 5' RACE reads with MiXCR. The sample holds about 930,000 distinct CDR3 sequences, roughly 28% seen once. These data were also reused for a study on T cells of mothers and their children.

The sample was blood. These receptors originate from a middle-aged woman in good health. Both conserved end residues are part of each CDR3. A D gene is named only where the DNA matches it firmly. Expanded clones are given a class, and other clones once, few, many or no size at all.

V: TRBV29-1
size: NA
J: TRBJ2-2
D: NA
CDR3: CSVPRPNTGELFF
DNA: TGCAGCGTTCCCAGGCCCAACACCGGGGAGCTGTTTTTT

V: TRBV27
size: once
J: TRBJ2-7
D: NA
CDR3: CASSWARSYEQYF
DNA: TGTGCCAGCAGCTGGGCACGATCCTACGAGCAGTACTTC

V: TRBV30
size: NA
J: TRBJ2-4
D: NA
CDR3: CAWKVGLAEGQYF
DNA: TGTGCCTGGAAGGTTGGGCTAGCCGAGGGGCAGTACTTC

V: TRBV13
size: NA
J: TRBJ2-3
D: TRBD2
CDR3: CASTSGTSLYTQYF
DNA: TGTGCCAGCACCTCCGGGACTAGCTTATATACGCAGTATTTT

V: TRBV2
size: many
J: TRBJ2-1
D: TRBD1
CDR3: CASSDPGQGTPPHNEQFF
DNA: TGTGCCAGCAGTGACCCCGGACAGGGCACCCCCCCCCACAATGAGCAGTTCTTC

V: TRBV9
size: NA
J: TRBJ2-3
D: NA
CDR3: CASSVEGTHQYF
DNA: TGTGCCAGCAGCGTAGAGGGTACACACCAGTATTTT

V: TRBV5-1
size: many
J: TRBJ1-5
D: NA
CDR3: CASSLEGDAYQPQHF
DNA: TGCGCCAGCAGCTTGGAGGGGGACGCATATCAGCCCCAGCATTTT

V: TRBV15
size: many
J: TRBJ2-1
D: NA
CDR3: CATGSGRVYNEQFF
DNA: TGTGCCACCGGGTCGGGTCGGGTGTACAATGAGCAGTTCTTC

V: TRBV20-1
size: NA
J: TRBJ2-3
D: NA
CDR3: CSARESGTSTDTQYF
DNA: TGCAGTGCTAGGGAATCCGGGACCAGCACAGATACGCAGTATTTT

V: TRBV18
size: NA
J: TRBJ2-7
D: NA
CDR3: CASSPMGDFSVEQYF
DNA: TGTGCCAGCTCACCAATGGGGGACTTCTCAGTGGAGCAGTACTTC

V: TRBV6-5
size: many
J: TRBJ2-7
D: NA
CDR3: CASSYQGTYEQYF
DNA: TGTGCCAGCAGTTACCAGGGAACCTACGAGCAGTACTTC

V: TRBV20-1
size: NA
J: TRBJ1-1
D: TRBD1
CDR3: CSAKQGVVNTEAFF
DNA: TGCAGTGCTAAACAGGGGGTAGTGAACACTGAAGCTTTCTTT

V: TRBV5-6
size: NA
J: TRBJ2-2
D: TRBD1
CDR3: CASSQLGQGNTGELFF
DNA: TGTGCCAGCAGCCAACTGGGACAGGGGAACACCGGGGAGCTGTTTTTT

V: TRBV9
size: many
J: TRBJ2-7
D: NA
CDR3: CASSVVESPTEQYF
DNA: TGTGCCAGCAGCGTAGTGGAGAGTCCTACCGAGCAGTACTTC

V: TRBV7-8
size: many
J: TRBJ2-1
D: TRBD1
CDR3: CASSFGQGKSEQFF
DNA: TGTGCCAGCAGCTTCGGACAGGGCAAGAGTGAGCAGTTCTTC

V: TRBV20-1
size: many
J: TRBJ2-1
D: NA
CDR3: CSASRGGENEQFF
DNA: TGCAGTGCTAGTAGGGGGGGGGAGAATGAGCAGTTCTTC

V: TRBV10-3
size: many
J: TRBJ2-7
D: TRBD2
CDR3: CAISESTSGAYEQYF
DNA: TGTGCCATCAGTGAGAGTACTAGCGGGGCCTACGAGCAGTACTTC

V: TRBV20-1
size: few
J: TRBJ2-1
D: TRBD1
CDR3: CSASRDRGYEQFF
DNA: TGCAGTGCTAGTCGGGACAGGGGTTATGAGCAGTTCTTC

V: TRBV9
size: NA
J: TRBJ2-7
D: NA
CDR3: CASSVDGQGGSYEQYF
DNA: TGTGCCAGCAGCGTAGATGGCCAGGGGGGTTCCTACGAGCAGTACTTC

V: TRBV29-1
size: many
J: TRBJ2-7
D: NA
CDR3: CSVGGLIGYEQYF
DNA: TGCAGCGTTGGGGGATTGATAGGGTACGAGCAGTACTTC

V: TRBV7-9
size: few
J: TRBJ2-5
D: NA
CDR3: CASSSRTQETQYF
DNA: TGTGCCAGCAGCTCGCGGACCCAAGAGACCCAGTACTTC

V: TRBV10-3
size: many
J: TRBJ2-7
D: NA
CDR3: CAISAGATSYEQYF
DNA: TGTGCCATCAGTGCCGGGGCGACCTCCTACGAGCAGTACTTC

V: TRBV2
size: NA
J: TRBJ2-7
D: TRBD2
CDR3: CASSVGTSGGSSYEQYF
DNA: TGTGCCAGCAGTGTAGGGACTAGCGGGGGAAGCTCCTACGAGCAGTACTTC

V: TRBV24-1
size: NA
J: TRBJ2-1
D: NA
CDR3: CATSDPGGFYNEQFF
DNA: TGTGCCACCAGTGATCCAGGGGGGTTCTACAATGAGCAGTTCTTC

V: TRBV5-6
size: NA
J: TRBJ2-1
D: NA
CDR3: CASSPGLGPDEQFF
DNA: TGTGCCAGCAGCCCGGGCCTGGGGCCCGATGAGCAGTTCTTC

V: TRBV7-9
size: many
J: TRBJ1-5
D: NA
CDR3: CASSRQENQPQHF
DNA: TGTGCCAGCAGTAGACAGGAGAATCAGCCCCAGCATTTT

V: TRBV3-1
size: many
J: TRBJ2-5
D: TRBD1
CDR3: CASSPDNGQGEIQETQYF
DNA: TGTGCCAGCAGCCCAGATAACGGACAGGGGGAAATTCAGGAGACCCAGTACTTC

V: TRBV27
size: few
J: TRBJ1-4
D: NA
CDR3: CASSSEGRGNEKLFF
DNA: TGTGCCAGCAGTTCTGAGGGGAGGGGGAATGAAAAACTGTTTTTT

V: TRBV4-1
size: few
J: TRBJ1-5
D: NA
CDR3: CASSQVATPLSNQPQHF
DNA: TGCGCCAGCAGCCAAGTGGCCACACCACTTAGCAATCAGCCCCAGCATTTT

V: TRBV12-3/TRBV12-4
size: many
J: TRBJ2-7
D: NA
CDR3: CASSFQGPYEQYF
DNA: TGTGCCAGCAGTTTTCAGGGTCCCTACGAGCAGTACTTC

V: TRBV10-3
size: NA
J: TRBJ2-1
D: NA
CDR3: CAISEIGNEQFF
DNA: TGTGCCATCAGTGAGATAGGGAATGAGCAGTTCTTC

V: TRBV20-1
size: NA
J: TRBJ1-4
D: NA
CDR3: CSAGLSQNEKLFF
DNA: TGCAGTGCCGGGTTAAGTCAGAATGAAAAACTGTTTTTT

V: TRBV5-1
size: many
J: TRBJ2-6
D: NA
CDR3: CASSLAQVLSGANVLTF
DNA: TGCGCCAGCAGCTTGGCACAGGTCCTATCTGGGGCCAACGTCCTGACTTTC

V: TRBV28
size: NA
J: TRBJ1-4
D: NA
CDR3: CASSLGGRANEKLFF
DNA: TGTGCCAGCAGTTTAGGCGGCAGAGCTAATGAAAAACTGTTTTTT